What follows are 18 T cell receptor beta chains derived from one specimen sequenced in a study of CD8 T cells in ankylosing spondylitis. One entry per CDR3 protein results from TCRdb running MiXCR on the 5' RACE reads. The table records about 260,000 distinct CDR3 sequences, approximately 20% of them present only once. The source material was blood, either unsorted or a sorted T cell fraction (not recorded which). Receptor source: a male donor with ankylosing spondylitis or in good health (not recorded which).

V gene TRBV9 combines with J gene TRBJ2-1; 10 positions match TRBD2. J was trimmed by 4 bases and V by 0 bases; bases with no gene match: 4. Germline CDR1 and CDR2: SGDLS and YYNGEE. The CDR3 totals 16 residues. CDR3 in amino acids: CASSVGRTSGYNEQFF. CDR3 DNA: TGTGCCAGCAGCGTAGGCAGGACTAGCGGATACAATGAGCAGTTCTTC.

The DNA of the CDR3 is TGTGCCAGCAGCTTAGCGCCTGGCAGGGTTGGAAACACCATATATTTT. Translating it yields CASSLAPGRVGNTIYF. This chain connects TRBV7-6 to TRBJ1-3; weak D call: TRBD1 (5 bases). The germline V gene has CDR1 SGHVS and CDR2 FNYEAQ. Trimming cost V 0 bases and J 3 bases, with 12 bases left between them. The CDR3 is 16 amino acids.

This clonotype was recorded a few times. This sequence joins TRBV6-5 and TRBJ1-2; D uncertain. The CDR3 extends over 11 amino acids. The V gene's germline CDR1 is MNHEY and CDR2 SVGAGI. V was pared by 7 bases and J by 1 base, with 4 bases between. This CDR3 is CASIFNYGYTF. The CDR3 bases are TGTGCCAGCATTTTTAACTATGGCTACACCTTC.

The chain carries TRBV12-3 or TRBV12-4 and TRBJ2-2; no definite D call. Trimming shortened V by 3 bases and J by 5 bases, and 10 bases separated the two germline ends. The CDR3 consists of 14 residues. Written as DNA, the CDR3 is TGTGCCAGCAGTTTGGGCGTTCGGACCGGGGAGCTGTTTTTT. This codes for CASSLGVRTGELFF.

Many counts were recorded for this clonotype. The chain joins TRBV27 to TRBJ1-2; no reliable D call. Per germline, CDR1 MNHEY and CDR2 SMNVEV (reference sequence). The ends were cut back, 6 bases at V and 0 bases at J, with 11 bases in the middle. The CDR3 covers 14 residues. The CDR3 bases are TGTGCCAGCAGCCCCGGGAGGACTAACTATGGCTACACCTTC. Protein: CASSPGRTNYGYTF.

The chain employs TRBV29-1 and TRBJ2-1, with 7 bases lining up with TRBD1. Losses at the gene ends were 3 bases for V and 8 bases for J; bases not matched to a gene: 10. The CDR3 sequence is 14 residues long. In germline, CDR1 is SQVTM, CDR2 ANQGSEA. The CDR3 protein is CSVDGTATPDEQFF. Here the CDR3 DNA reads TGCAGCGTTGATGGGACAGCAACCCCCGATGAGCAGTTCTTC.

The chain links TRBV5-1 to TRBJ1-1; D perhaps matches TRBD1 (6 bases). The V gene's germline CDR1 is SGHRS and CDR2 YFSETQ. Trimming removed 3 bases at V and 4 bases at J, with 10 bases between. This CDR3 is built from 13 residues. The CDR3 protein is CASSYRVATEAFF. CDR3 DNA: TGCGCCAGCAGCTACAGGGTGGCCACTGAAGCTTTCTTT.

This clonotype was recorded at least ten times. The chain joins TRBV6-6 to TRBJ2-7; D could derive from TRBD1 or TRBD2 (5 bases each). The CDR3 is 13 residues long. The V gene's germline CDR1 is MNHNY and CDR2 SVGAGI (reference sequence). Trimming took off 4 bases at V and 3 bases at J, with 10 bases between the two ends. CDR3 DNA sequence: TGTGCCAGCAGTTTCCGGGACGACTACGAGCAGTACGTC. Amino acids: CASSFRDDYEQYV.

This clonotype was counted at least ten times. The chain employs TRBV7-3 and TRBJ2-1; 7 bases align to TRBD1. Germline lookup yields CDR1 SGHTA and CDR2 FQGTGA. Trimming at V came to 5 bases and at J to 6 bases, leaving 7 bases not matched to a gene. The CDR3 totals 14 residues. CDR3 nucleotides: TGTGCCAGCAGCCCGAGGGGGCGGATCAATGAGCAGTTCTTC. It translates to CASSPRGRINEQFF.

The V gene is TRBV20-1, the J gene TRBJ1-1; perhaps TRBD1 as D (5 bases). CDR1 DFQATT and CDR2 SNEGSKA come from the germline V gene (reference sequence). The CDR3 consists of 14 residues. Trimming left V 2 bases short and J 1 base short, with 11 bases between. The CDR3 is CSARPRDWNTEAFF. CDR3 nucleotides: TGCAGTGCTAGACCCCGGGACTGGAACACTGAAGCTTTCTTT.

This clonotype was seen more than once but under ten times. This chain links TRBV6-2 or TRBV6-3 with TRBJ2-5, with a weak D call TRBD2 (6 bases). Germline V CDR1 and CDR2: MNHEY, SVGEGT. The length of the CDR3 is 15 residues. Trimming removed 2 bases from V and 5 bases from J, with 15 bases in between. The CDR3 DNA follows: TGTGCCAGCAGTTACAGTCCGGGAGTTATCGAGACCCAGTACTTC. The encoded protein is CASSYSPGVIETQYF.

The DNA for the CDR3 is TGTGCCACCAGCAGAGATCGGTATTCTGGCCTCAGGGCTGAAAAACTGTTTTTT. It is translated as CATSRDRYSGLRAEKLFF. The chain employs TRBV15 and TRBJ1-4; possibly TRBD1 for D (5 bases). Deletions cut 0 bases from V and 7 bases from J, with 21 bases between. The germline gives CDR1 LNHNV, CDR2 YYDKDF (reference sequence). This CDR3 region has 18 residues.

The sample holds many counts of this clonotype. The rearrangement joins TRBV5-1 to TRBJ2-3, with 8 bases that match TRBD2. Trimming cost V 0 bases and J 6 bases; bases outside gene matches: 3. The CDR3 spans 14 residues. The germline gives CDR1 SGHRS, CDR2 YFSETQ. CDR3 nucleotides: TGCGCCAGCAGCTTGGAGCGGGGGACGGATACGCAGTATTTT. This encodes CASSLERGTDTQYF.

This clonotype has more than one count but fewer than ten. This chain's CDR3 is CSAPGMGQHEAFF. CDR3 DNA sequence: TGCAGTGCTCCCGGAATGGGACAGCATGAAGCTTTCTTT. The chain recombines TRBV20-1 with TRBJ1-1; TRBD1 matches at 7 bases. From germline, CDR1 is DFQATT and CDR2 SNEGSKA (reference sequence). The length of the CDR3 is 13 residues. J gave up 7 bases and V 5 bases, and 10 bases lay outside the gene matches.

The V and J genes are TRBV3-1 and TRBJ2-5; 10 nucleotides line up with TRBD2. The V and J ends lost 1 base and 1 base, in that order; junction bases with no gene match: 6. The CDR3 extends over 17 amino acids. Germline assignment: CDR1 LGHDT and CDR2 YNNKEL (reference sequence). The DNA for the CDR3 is TGTGCCAGCAGCCAAGTAATAGCGGGAGGTGTCCAAGAGACCCAGTACTTC. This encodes CASSQVIAGGVQETQYF.

CDR3 in amino acids: CASSIGLANNQETQYF. CDR3 bases: TGTGCCAGCAGCATTGGACTAGCGAATAACCAAGAGACCCAGTACTTC. The chain carries TRBV7-7 and TRBJ2-5; TRBD2 matches 9 bases. This CDR3 is 16 amino acids long. Germline assignment: CDR1 SSHAT and CDR2 FNYEAQ (reference sequence). After removal of 5 bases from V and 0 bases from J, the junction contained 7 bases not matched to a gene.

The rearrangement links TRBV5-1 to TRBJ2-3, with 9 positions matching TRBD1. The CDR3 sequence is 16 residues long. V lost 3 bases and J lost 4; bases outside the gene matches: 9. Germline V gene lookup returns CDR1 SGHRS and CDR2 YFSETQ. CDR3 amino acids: CASSSTGTGWADTQYF. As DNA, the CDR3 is TGCGCCAGCAGCTCGACCGGGACAGGGTGGGCAGATACGCAGTATTTT.

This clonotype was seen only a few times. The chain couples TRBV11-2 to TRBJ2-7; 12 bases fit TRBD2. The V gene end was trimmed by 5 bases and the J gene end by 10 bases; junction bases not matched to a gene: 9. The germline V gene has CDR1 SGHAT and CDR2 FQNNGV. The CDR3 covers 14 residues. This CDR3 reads CASSNRTSGKAQYV. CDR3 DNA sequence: TGTGCCAGCAGCAATAGGACTAGCGGGAAGGCCCAGTACGTC.